One T cell receptor (beta chain) is described in this entry. The data stem from a study of shared clonotypes between healthy human individuals. Researchers ran the assay at a deep level. The assay was immunoSEQ multiplex PCR, and TCRdb's table has in-frame clones only and misses some. The sample lists about 1 million clones; about 75% were seen once. The sample was memory CD4+ T cells sorted from blood. Specified subset: CD45RA-negative fraction. The clonotype was recovered from a man aged 18 to 35 in good health.

The CDR3, as DNA: TGTATGGGGTCTGGGTCCTACAATGAGCAGTTCTTC. Protein: CMGSGSYNEQFF. This chain links TRBV30 with TRBJ2-1; no definite D call. The germline gives CDR1 GTSNPN, CDR2 SVGIG (reference sequence). The CDR3 sequence is 12 residues long.